This T cell receptor beta chain was identified during a study of blood T cell repertoires in COVID-19 (dated by TCRdb to about 2020). Regarding the study in general: The collaborator samples originated in the United States, Italy and Spain and spanned the acute and convalescent phases of COVID-19. The material from the prospective study consisted of cDNA or gDNA derived from T cells, B-cell-depleted T cells, or PBMCs. The dataset comprised deeply sampled blood TCRbeta repertoires from subjects exposed to, actively infected with, or recovered from COVID-19. The repertoires were made available in a free public database intended to serve as a resource for research on the immune response to SARS-CoV-2. The samples were drawn from two sources: the first 160 participants of the ongoing ImmuneRACE study, and 950 to 1,500 subjects contributed by 6 global collaborators. A de-identified subject ID, COVID-19 status, age in years and sex were almost always included in the sample metadata. Where available, HLA class I and class II types were obtained from metadata supplied by the sample provider rather than from assay-based typing. The study at large found these results: The quantity of clinical and demographic metadata differed by source and by participant and was supplied without curation.

TCRbeta CDR3 regions were amplified from genomic DNA using the immunoSEQ Assay, a bias-controlled multiplex PCR. Processing in the source paper ran as follows. The number of nucleated cells in each sample was estimated from the amplification of reference gene primers within the assay. To quantify the absolute abundance of each unique TCRbeta CDR3 rearrangement, sequence reads were collapsed and filtered. For each sample, productive Simpson clonality was calculated as the square root of Simpson's diversity index across productive rearrangements. What TCRdb holds here is the immuneACCESS table cut down to in-frame rearrangements. Part of the clones is not present; checked against another copy, under half of the missing clones reflect an unresolved V gene, and the others are unexplained. V and J calls and clone size are copied from that table; D and trimming were computed from the DNA. The sample table lists around 90,000 clones, 75% to 85% of them with a count of one. Clones ranked in the top ten supply 15% to 20% of the sample.

As for this clone: Its cognate antigen has yet to be identified. Base qualities are not provided; no much larger clone lies one nucleotide away.

Reading from cysteine to phenylalanine, the CDR3 counts 16 amino acids. The sequence is cut down to CDR3 DNA, 48 bases in frame from base 1. Clipping removes 1 base from V and 11 bases from J, with 12 as the unmatched junction base count. Taken from the germline V gene (reference sequence), the CDR1 and CDR2 loops are SGHNT and YYREEE. Each collaborating institution followed its own protocols to collect whole blood in K2EDTA tubes. Collaborator samples were shipped for TCRbeta analysis as frozen whole blood, isolated PBMCs, or DNA extracted from either sample type. The rearrangement combines TRBV5-4 with TRBJ2-7; the central 13 bases match TRBD2. Sequencing was done on a sample of peripheral blood. The receptor was isolated from a human donor in a cohort sampled during active COVID-19. Here is the DNA: TGTGCCAGCAGCTTGTATTCGGGACTAGCGGGAAATTGGGAGTACTTC. Translated, this is CASSLYSGLAGNWEYF. With the rest looked up from the reference TRBV5-4 and TRBJ2-7 genes rather than sequenced, the full variable domain is ETGVTQSPTHLIKTRGQQVTLRCSSQSGHNTVSWYQQALGQGPQFIFQYYREEENGRGNFPPRFSGLQFPNYSSELNVNALELDDSALYLCASSLYSGLAGNWEYFGPGTRLTVT.